Shown below are 21 T cell receptor beta chains from a single sample sequenced in a study of blood T cells in healthy people across ages. With a J-beta primer mix and a sample-barcoded 5' primer, a second PCR ran about 6 to 11 cycles. Each CDR3 protein gets one entry after TCRdb re-called the 5' RACE reads with MiXCR. The profile covers roughly 1 million distinct CDR3 sequences, with roughly 24% appearing a single time and around 0.75% taken by the ten largest. The same sample was also studied in work on T cells of mothers and their children.

Specimen: blood. These receptors were obtained from a girl aged 2 to 10 in good health.

This chain joins TRBV28 and TRBJ1-2; tentatively, D is TRBD1 (5 bases). The CDR3 length is 16 residues. Germline CDR1 MDHEN, CDR2 SYDVKM. V was shortened by 7 bases and J by 2 bases, with 20 bases between the two germline ends. CDR3 nucleotide sequence: TGTGCCAGCATAGGGACGCAGGAGAGGGTAAACTATGGCTACACCTTC. This sequence encodes CASIGTQERVNYGYTF.

The table lists this clonotype with a few counts. This chain connects TRBV29-1 to TRBJ2-7, with a possible D match to TRBD1 (6 bases). The J call may not be correct, given that the DNA end is closer to TRBJ2-5. The length of the CDR3 is 15 residues. From germline, CDR1 is SQVTM and CDR2 ANQGSEA. The CDR3 sequence is CSVEPGHRCQETQYF. The CDR3 DNA is TGCAGCGTTGAGCCGGGACACCGGTGCCAAGAGACCCAGTACTTC.

The chain links TRBV7-3 to TRBJ2-1; 13 nucleotides line up with TRBD2. The V segment lost 4 bases and the J segment 4 bases; nucleotides outside the gene matches: 7. Germline V CDR1 and CDR2: SGHTA, FQGTGA. The CDR3 extends over 17 amino acids. DNA of the CDR3: TGTGCCAGCAGCTCCTCGACTAGCGGGGGGTATTACAATGAGCAGTTCTTC. Translation gives CASSSSTSGGYYNEQFF.

The V gene is TRBV29-1, the J gene TRBJ1-1; D is possibly TRBD1 (5 bases). This CDR3 comprises 10 residues. The V gene's germline CDR1 is SQVTM and CDR2 ANQGSEA. With 5 bases removed from V and 7 bases from J, the gap between germline ends came to 8 bases. In DNA form, the CDR3 reads TGCAGCGTTCTTGACAGTGAAGCTTTCTTT. It yields the protein CSVLDSEAFF.

The genes are TRBV28 and TRBJ1-2; no clear D. Germline V lookup: CDR1 MDHEN, CDR2 SYDVKM. The germline V and J ends were trimmed by 1 base and 7 bases, with 13 bases remaining between them. The CDR3 covers 14 residues. In DNA form, the CDR3 reads TGTGCCAGCAGTTTATTGACGGAAATTGGTGGCTACACCTTC. Its protein product is CASSLLTEIGGYTF.

This clonotype was seen only a few times. This CDR3 reads CASSFSPWRSYNEQFF. The CDR3 coding sequence is TGTGCCAGCAGCTTTTCCCCCTGGCGCTCCTACAATGAGCAGTTCTTC. This chain connects TRBV7-3 to TRBJ2-1, with D uncertain. The V gene's germline CDR1 is SGHTA and CDR2 FQGTGA. This CDR3 has 16 amino acids. The V and J ends lost 3 bases and 0 bases respectively, with 12 bases between them.

The chain couples TRBV29-1 to TRBJ2-1; D might be TRBD2 (6 bases). The CDR3 is 15 amino acids. Germline CDR1 SQVTM, CDR2 ANQGSEA. V lost 7 bases and J lost 0, with 16 bases in between. CDR3: CSGNGGISSYNEQFF. For the CDR3, the DNA is TGCAGCGGGAATGGAGGGATCAGCTCCTACAATGAGCAGTTCTTC.

This clonotype was counted between two and nine times. The chain is built from TRBV10-3 and TRBJ1-2; D remains ambiguous. V lost 2 bases and J lost 0, with 7 bases in between. This CDR3 contains 14 residues. Germline CDR1 reads ENHRY; CDR2 reads SYGVKD. The CDR3 protein is CAISERSANYGYTF. CDR3 DNA: TGTGCCATCAGTGAGCGGTCGGCTAACTATGGCTACACCTTC.

The sample holds a few counts of this clonotype. The V gene is TRBV4-1, the J gene TRBJ2-7, with D possibly being TRBD2 (6 bases). Trimming removed 0 bases at V and 2 bases at J, with 14 bases between. Germline V gene sequence: CDR1 MGHRA, CDR2 YSYEKL. The CDR3 length is 16 residues. In DNA, the CDR3 is TGCGCCAGCAGCCAAGAACCGCGGGGCAGAACCTACGAGCAGTACTTC. Encoded protein: CASSQEPRGRTYEQYF.

The chain joins TRBV2 to TRBJ2-1; 7 positions agree with TRBD1. The CDR3 is 16 amino acids. V was pared by 6 bases and J by 4 bases, with 12 bases of the junction left unmatched. From germline, CDR1 is SNHLY and CDR2 FYNNEI. CDR3: CASSGLTGTSYNEQFF. CDR3 nucleotide sequence: TGTGCCAGCAGCGGATTGACAGGGACATCGTACAATGAGCAGTTCTTC.

This clonotype has just a few counts. J is TRBJ1-1 and V is TRBV10-3, with no clear D. The CDR3 covers 14 residues. V was trimmed by 8 bases and J by 1 base, leaving 14 bases between them. CDR1 and CDR2 (germline): ENHRY, SYGVKD. The CDR3 DNA sequence: TGTGCCATCGAGGAGTCATGGGGGAACACTGAAGCTTTCTTT. This translates into CAIEESWGNTEAFF.

The chain couples TRBV28 to TRBJ2-4; TRBD1 matches 9 bases. From germline, CDR1 is MDHEN and CDR2 SYDVKM. V was clipped by 5 bases and J by 9 bases; unmatched bases: 11. There are 15 residues in the CDR3. DNA of the CDR3: TGTGCCAGCAGTCGACCGGGACAGGGCCCCACCATTCAGTACTTC. The encoded protein is CASSRPGQGPTIQYF.

In its sample, this clonotype was seen a few times. J is TRBJ2-1 and V is TRBV29-1, with 9 bases that match TRBD2. The J segment lost 8 bases and the V segment lost 6 bases, leaving 8 bases of the junction unmatched. The CDR3 contains 13 residues. The germline gives CDR1 SQVTM, CDR2 ANQGSEA. CDR3 nucleotides: TGCAGCGTCTCCAGACCTAGCGGGGATGAGCAGTTCTTC. Its translation: CSVSRPSGDEQFF.

The rearrangement uses TRBV25-1 and TRBJ1-2; no firm D call. This CDR3 spans 12 amino acids. The germline V gene has CDR1 MGHDK and CDR2 SYGVNS. Deletions cut 3 bases from V and 10 bases from J, with 12 bases between. CDR3 bases: TGTGCCAGCAGTGACCTGAATGTACCCTACACCTTC. Translated: CASSDLNVPYTF.

V usage is TRBV20-1 and J usage is TRBJ2-7, with TRBD1 identical over 10 bases. Trimming removed 5 bases from V and 3 bases from J; junction bases left unmatched: 10. The CDR3 covers 15 residues. The germline CDR1 and CDR2 sequences are DFQATT and SNEGSKA (reference sequence). This CDR3 reads CSAGTRDRGFYEQYF. CDR3 in DNA: TGCAGTGCTGGCACCCGGGACAGGGGATTCTACGAGCAGTACTTC.

The table lists this clonotype with a few counts. The gene calls are TRBV9 and TRBJ2-3; D might be TRBD2 (5 bases). Trimming stripped 0 bases from V and 6 bases from J, with 5 bases between. This CDR3 has 12 residues. The V gene's germline CDR1 is SGDLS and CDR2 YYNGEE. Written as DNA, the CDR3 is TGTGCCAGCAGCGTAGTAGCGGATACGCAGTATTTT. It yields the protein CASSVVADTQYF.

This clonotype was detected a few times. This chain links TRBV2 with TRBJ2-5; D remains ambiguous. This CDR3 region has 15 residues. Germline V gene lookup returns CDR1 SNHLY and CDR2 FYNNEI. Trimming shortened V by 4 bases and J by 0 bases, and 12 bases separated the two germline ends. This CDR3 reads CASSVGVNNQETQYF. For the CDR3, the DNA is TGTGCCAGCAGTGTCGGTGTGAACAACCAAGAGACCCAGTACTTC.

This clonotype was detected only a few times. The CDR3 DNA is TGTGCCAGCAGCCAGACAGGGAGCAATCAGCCCCAGCATTTT. The encoded protein is CASSQTGSNQPQHF. The chain recombines TRBV27 with TRBJ1-5, with TRBD1 identical over 7 bases. After removal of 6 bases from V and 1 base from J, the junction contained 3 bases not matched to a gene. This CDR3 has 14 residues. CDR1 and CDR2 from the germline V gene are MNHEY and SMNVEV (reference sequence).

This clonotype has only a few counts. The J gene is TRBJ1-2, the V gene TRBV28; tentatively, D is TRBD1 (5 bases). Germline V CDR1 and CDR2: MDHEN, SYDVKM. The CDR3 consists of 15 residues. Trimming pared 3 bases from V and 0 bases from J, leaving 11 bases between. CDR3 protein: CASSFPGASNYGYTF. The DNA of the CDR3 is TGTGCCAGCAGTTTCCCCGGGGCGTCTAACTATGGCTACACCTTC.

The rearrangement uses TRBV5-1 and TRBJ2-7; tentative D call: TRBD2 (5 bases). The ends were cut back, 3 bases at V and 6 bases at J, with 7 bases in the middle. Germline CDR1 and CDR2: SGHRS and YFSETQ. This CDR3 has 11 amino acids. CDR3 bases: TGCGCCAGCAGCTCGGGGTTCGAGCAGTACTTC. Its protein product is CASSSGFEQYF.

This rearrangement joins TRBV7-2 to TRBJ1-1; no definite D call. V lost 1 base and J 6 bases, leaving 15 bases between the germline ends. This CDR3 comprises 15 residues. The germline V gene has CDR1 SGHTA and CDR2 FQGNSA. CDR3 nucleotides: TGTGCCAGCAGCTTAGGAGGCTTAGGCAGCCCTGAAGCTTTCTTT. It codes for CASSLGGLGSPEAFF.